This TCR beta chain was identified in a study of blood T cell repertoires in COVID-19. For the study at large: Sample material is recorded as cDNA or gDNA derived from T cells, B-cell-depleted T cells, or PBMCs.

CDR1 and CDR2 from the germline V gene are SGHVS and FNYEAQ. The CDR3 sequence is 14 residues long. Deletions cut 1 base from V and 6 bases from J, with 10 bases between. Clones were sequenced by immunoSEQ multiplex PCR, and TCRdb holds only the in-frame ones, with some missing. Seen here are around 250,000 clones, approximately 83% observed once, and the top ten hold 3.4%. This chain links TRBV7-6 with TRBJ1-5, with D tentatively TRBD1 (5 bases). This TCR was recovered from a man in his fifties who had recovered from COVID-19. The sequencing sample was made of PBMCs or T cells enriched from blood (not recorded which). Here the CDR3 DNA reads TGTGCCAGCAGCTTAGTGGTCGGGGGTCAGCCCCAGCATTTT. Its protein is CASSLVVGGQPQHF.